This T cell receptor beta chain was observed in a study of T cells expressing NK-cell markers. Study overall: According to the study, TCR beta repertoires originated from sorted CD3+CD56+NKG2C+, CD3+CD56+NKG2C- and CD3+CD56-NKG2C+ T cells.

TCRdb re-analyzed the 5' RACE reads; it lists each CDR3 protein once, without DNA. The table gives hundreds of thousands of distinct CDR3 sequences; the top ten clones make up around 4.2% of it. Germline values: CDR1 SGDLS, CDR2 YYNGEE. CDR3 length: 12 residues. The sample taken for sequencing was blood T cells: a sorted CD56 or NKG2C T cell subset, CD4+ or CD8+ T cells, or bulk PBMC T cells (not recorded which). The clonotype was recovered from a woman aged 18 to 75 in good health. V usage is TRBV9 and J usage is TRBJ2-1. The CDR3: CASAISYNEQFF.